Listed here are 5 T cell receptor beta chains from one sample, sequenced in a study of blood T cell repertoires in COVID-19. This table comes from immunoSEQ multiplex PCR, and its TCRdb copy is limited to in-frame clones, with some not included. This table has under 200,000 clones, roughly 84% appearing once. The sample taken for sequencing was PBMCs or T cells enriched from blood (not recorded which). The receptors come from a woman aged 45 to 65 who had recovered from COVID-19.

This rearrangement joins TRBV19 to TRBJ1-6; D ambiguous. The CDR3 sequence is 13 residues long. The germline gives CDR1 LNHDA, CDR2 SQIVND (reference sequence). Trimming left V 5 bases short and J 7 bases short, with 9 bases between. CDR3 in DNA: TGTGCCAGTAGTCAAGCCGGGAATTCACCCCTCCACTTT. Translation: CASSQAGNSPLHF.

The DNA for the CDR3 is TGTGCCAGCAGCTTGGAGCGCTATACGCAGTATTTT. As protein: CASSLERYTQYF. The V and J genes are TRBV5-6 and TRBJ2-3; unclear D gene. Trimming shortened V by 0 bases and J by 7 bases, and 6 bases separated the two germline ends. Germline CDR1 is SGHDT and CDR2 is YYEEEE. The CDR3 is made up of 12 amino acids.

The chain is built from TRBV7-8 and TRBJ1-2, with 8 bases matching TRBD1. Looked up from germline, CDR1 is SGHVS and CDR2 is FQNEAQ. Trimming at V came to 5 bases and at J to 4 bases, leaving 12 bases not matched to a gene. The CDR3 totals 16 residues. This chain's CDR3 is CASSPWTGLDGYGYTF. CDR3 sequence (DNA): TGTGCCAGCAGCCCCTGGACAGGGTTAGATGGCTATGGCTACACCTTC.

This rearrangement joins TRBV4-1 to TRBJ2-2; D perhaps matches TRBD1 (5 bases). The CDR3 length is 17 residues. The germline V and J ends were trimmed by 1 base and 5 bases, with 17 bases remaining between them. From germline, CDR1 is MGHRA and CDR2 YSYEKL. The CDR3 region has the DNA TGCGCCAGCAGCCAAGGAGTTCGAAGGGGTACGACCGGGGAGCTGTTTTTT. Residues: CASSQGVRRGTTGELFF.

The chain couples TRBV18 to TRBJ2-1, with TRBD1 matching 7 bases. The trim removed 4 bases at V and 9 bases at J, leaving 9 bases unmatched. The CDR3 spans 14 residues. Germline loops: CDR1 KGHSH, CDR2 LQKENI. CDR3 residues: CASSLSTGSAEQFF. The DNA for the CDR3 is TGTGCCAGCTCACTATCGACAGGGTCGGCTGAGCAGTTCTTC.